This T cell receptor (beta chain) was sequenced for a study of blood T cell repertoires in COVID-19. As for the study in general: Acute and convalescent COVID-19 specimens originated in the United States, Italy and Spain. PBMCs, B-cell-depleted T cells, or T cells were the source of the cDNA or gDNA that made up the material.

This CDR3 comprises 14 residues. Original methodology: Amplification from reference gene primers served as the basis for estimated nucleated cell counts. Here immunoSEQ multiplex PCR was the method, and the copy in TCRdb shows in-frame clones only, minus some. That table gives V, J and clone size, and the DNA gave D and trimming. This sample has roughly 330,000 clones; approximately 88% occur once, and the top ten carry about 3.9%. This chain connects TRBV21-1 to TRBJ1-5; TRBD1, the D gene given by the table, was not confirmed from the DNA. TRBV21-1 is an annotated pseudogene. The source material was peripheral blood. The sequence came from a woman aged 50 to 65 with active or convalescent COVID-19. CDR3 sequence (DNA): TGTGCCAGCCCCTTTGCAAGGGGCGATCAGCCCCAGCATTTT. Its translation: CASPFARGDQPQHF.